This passage covers 14 T cell receptor beta chains from one sample sequenced in a study of regulatory T cells in long-lasting Graves disease. The time point denotes: newly diagnosed GD, antithyroid drugs for less than 3 months. Generation of the TCR library employed RNA extracted from PBMCs. Both iRepertoire HTBI primers and Arm-PCR of CDR3 regions were used to build the TCR beta libraries. TCRdb fed the multiplex PCR reads into MiXCR, producing one record per CDR3 protein. The table records a few hundred thousand distinct CDR3 sequences, roughly 10% of them present only once. This same sample was also taken into another study, of T cells in Graves' hyperthyroidism and ophthalmopathy.

This specimen was peripheral blood mononuclear cells (PBMCs), taken at new diagnosis, from a patient treated with antithyroid drugs. The receptors shown here come from a woman younger than 35 with Graves disease.

Ten or more counts support this clonotype. This rearrangement joins TRBV6-2 or TRBV6-3 to TRBJ2-1; D unresolved. This CDR3 is 13 amino acids long. CDR1 MNHEY and CDR2 SVGEGT come from the germline V gene. CDR3 region: CAIGNSWYNEQFF. DNA of the CDR3: TGTGCAATCGGAAACTCGTGGTACAATGAGCAGTTCTTC.

This clonotype was seen only a few times. This chain uses TRBV24-1 with TRBJ1-5, with D perhaps TRBD1 (6 bases). Germline values: CDR1 KGHDR, CDR2 SFDVKD. The CDR3 runs 15 residues. V gave up 2 bases and J gave up 2 bases, with 9 bases separating them. The chain's CDR3 is CATSDWTEGNQPQHF. CDR3 DNA: TGTGCCACCAGTGATTGGACAGAAGGCAATCAGCCCCAGCATTTT.

This clonotype was seen many times. The chain employs TRBV5-1 and TRBJ2-1; TRBD2 aligns across 11 bases. CDR3 length: 17 amino acids. Per the germline V gene, CDR1 is SGHRS and CDR2 is YFSETQ. Trimming at V came to 1 base and at J to 5 bases, leaving 8 bases not matched to a gene. DNA for the CDR3: TGCGCCAGCAGCTTGTGGGATACTAGCGGGGGAGACAATGAGCAGTTCTTC. It is translated as CASSLWDTSGGDNEQFF.

This clonotype has ten or more counts. In nucleotides, the CDR3 is TGTGCCATCAGTGAGCCATTCGGTAGGGACCCAGATACGCAGTATTTT. Its translation: CAISEPFGRDPDTQYF. The chain links TRBV10-3 to TRBJ2-3; D tentatively reads TRBD1 or TRBD2 (5 bases each). Trimming shortened V by 2 bases and J by 4 bases, and 16 bases separated the two germline ends. Germline-derived CDR1 and CDR2 are ENHRY and SYGVKD. CDR3 length: 16 residues.

This clonotype was detected many times. The rearrangement uses TRBV11-2 and TRBJ2-5; TRBD2 is a possible D gene (5 bases). V was trimmed by 2 bases and J by 1 base, leaving 11 bases between them. This CDR3 is 15 amino acids long. Germline CDR1 and CDR2: SGHAT and FQNNGV. As DNA, the CDR3 is TGTGCCAGCAGCTTATACGGGAACGTCCAAGAGACCCAGTACTTC. Translated: CASSLYGNVQETQYF.

This clonotype was found once. V and J are TRBV19 and TRBJ2-1; D may be TRBD1 or TRBD2 (5 bases each). The germline V gene has CDR1 LNHDA and CDR2 SQIVND (reference sequence). Deletions cut 7 bases from V and 8 bases from J, with 24 bases between. The CDR3 consists of 16 residues. CDR3 sequence reads: CASTTGEGLVSHEQFF. CDR3 DNA sequence: TGTGCCAGTACGACTGGTGAGGGGCTAGTCAGTCATGAGCAGTTCTTC.

J is TRBJ2-5 and V is TRBV9; 8 bases are a match to TRBD2. The CDR3 totals 15 residues. V was clipped by 0 bases and J by 7 bases; unmatched bases: 8. Germline CDR1 is SGDLS and CDR2 is YYNGEE. CDR3 residues: CASSVDPAGVATQYF. CDR3 sequence (DNA): TGTGCCAGCAGCGTAGATCCAGCGGGGGTGGCGACCCAGTACTTC.

The sample holds a few counts of this clonotype. The gene calls are TRBV7-2 and TRBJ2-7; possible D gene TRBD2, 6 bases. The CDR3 covers 17 residues. Germline V gene lookup returns CDR1 SGHTA and CDR2 FQGNSA. The germline V and J ends were trimmed by 1 base and 7 bases, with 23 bases remaining between them. CDR3 DNA sequence: TGTGCCAGCAGCTTAGTTCTATCGGAGGGCCTGTCTGGGGAGCAGTACTTC. Translation gives CASSLVLSEGLSGEQYF.

This clonotype has a count of ten or more. The J gene is TRBJ1-1, the V gene TRBV4-2, with D tentatively TRBD1 (5 bases). The germline V gene encodes CDR1 LGHNA and CDR2 YNFKEQ. Trimming removed 4 bases at V and 4 bases at J, with 19 bases between. The CDR3 has 16 residues. The CDR3 reads CASSPTGRGEGTEAFF. The CDR3 DNA is TGTGCCAGCAGCCCCACCGGGCGGGGCGAGGGCACTGAAGCTTTCTTT.

In this sample, this clonotype turned up many times. The chain joins TRBV6-1 to TRBJ1-5; D call uncertain. CDR3 length: 15 residues. CDR1 is MNHNS, CDR2 SASEGT, per germline. Trimming left V 6 bases short and J 6 bases short, with 18 bases between. The CDR3 loop reads CASRSPTVGGQPQHF. CDR3 bases: TGTGCCAGCAGAAGCCCTACGGTGGGCGGTCAGCCCCAGCATTTT.

This clonotype was seen repeatedly, ten times or more. V gene TRBV11-3 combines with J gene TRBJ1-1; no clear D. The germline V gene encodes CDR1 SGHNT and CDR2 YENEEA. Trimming left V 5 bases short and J 5 bases short, with 12 bases between. The CDR3 sequence is 13 residues long. For the CDR3, the DNA is TGTGCCAGCAGCCATTCGAGCGGGACTGAAGCTTTCTTT. Translating it yields CASSHSSGTEAFF.

This clonotype was found many times. The chain joins TRBV12-5 to TRBJ1-2; possibly TRBD1 for D (6 bases). The CDR3 runs to 14 residues. Germline assignment: CDR1 LGHNT and CDR2 FRNRAP. Trimming took 5 bases from V and 2 from J, leaving 12 bases between them. CDR3 DNA: TGTGCTAGTGGTCCCTCGGGGGCGAACTATGGCTACACCTTC. Its translation is CASGPSGANYGYTF. The full variable domain, in which reference TRBV12-5 and TRBJ1-2 provide the parts outside the CDR3, is DARVTQTPRHKVTEMGQEVTMRCQPILGHNTVFWYRQTMMQGLELLAYFRNRAPLDDSGMPKDRFSAEMPDATLATLKIQPSEPRDSAVYFCASGPSGANYGYTFGSGTRLTVV.

This sequence joins TRBV19 and TRBJ2-1; 12 bases line up with TRBD1. V shed 5 bases and J 10 bases; nucleotides not matched to a gene: 6. The CDR3 extends over 14 amino acids. The germline CDR1 and CDR2 sequences are LNHDA and SQIVND (reference sequence). CDR3 loop: CASSFGTGGVEQFF. CDR3 in DNA: TGTGCCAGTAGTTTCGGGACAGGGGGCGTCGAGCAGTTCTTC.

This clonotype occurred many times. The chain links TRBV2 to TRBJ2-2; 7 nucleotides line up with TRBD1. The CDR3 loop spans 18 amino acids. Germline CDR1 reads SNHLY; CDR2 reads FYNNEI. V gave up 4 bases and J gave up 3 bases; unmatched junction bases: 14. The CDR3 DNA reads TGTGCCAGCAGTGTATGGGACAGTATCCCCACGGACACCGGGGAGCTGTTTTTT. It is translated as CASSVWDSIPTDTGELFF.